These 12 T cell receptor beta chains share one sample of origin, sequenced in a study of technical replicates of blood from several donors. Clones were read by immunoSEQ multiplex PCR, and TCRdb kept only the in-frame ones, dropping some. The sample holds more than 65,000 clones, about 95% seen once. Sequenced: T cells isolated from PBMCs. These receptors all stem from a human donor in good health.

The V call is TRBV5-4, the J call TRBJ2-5; TRBD2 matches 14 bases. J was trimmed by 6 bases and V by 3 bases; bases with no gene match: 10. CDR3 length: 17 amino acids. Germline lookup yields CDR1 SGHNT and CDR2 YYREEE (reference sequence). CDR3 sequence: CASSSVVGTSGGKTQYF. The CDR3 bases are TGTGCCAGCAGCTCAGTCGTTGGGACTAGCGGGGGAAAGACCCAGTACTTC.

The V call is TRBV2, the J call TRBJ2-5; perhaps TRBD1 as D (5 bases). V lost 0 bases, J lost 2 bases, and 16 bases lay in between. The CDR3 runs 17 residues. CDR1 is SNHLY and CDR2 is FYNNEI in the germline V gene. The CDR3 loop reads CASSEAQANRIQETQYF. CDR3 sequence (DNA): TGTGCCAGCAGTGAAGCGCAAGCTAACAGGATACAAGAGACCCAGTACTTC.

This chain uses TRBV6-1 with TRBJ1-1, with D hard to call. Germline loops: CDR1 MNHNS, CDR2 SASEGT. The CDR3 spans 13 residues. The V and J ends lost 8 bases and 5 bases respectively, with 15 bases between them. CDR3 sequence reads: CASAYTKRTEAFF. The CDR3 nucleotides are TGTGCCAGCGCCTATACGAAACGGACTGAAGCTTTCTTT.

This rearrangement joins TRBV12-5 to TRBJ1-4; D is possibly TRBD1 (6 bases). Germline CDR1 LGHNT, CDR2 FRNRAP. The CDR3 loop spans 19 amino acids. Trimming took 2 bases from V and 0 from J, leaving 19 bases between them. CDR3 region: CASGLKAGTGQTTNEKLFF. CDR3 DNA sequence: TGTGCTAGTGGTTTGAAGGCAGGCACGGGACAAACAACTAATGAAAAACTGTTTTTT.

In nucleotides, the CDR3 is TGCGCCAGCAGCCAAGGAGACAGGCTGAACACTGAAGCTTTCTTT. Residues: CASSQGDRLNTEAFF. The chain joins TRBV4-1 to TRBJ1-1; a possible D gene is TRBD1 (6 bases). The CDR3 sequence is 15 residues long. Trimming pared 1 base from V and 0 bases from J, leaving 9 bases between. Germline V gene lookup returns CDR1 MGHRA and CDR2 YSYEKL.

The chain is built from TRBV5-1 and TRBJ1-5; 8 nucleotides agree with TRBD1. The V gene's germline CDR1 is SGHRS and CDR2 YFSETQ. The junction had 5 bases not matched to a gene; V was cut back by 0 bases and J by 3 bases. This CDR3 region has 16 residues. The CDR3 nucleotides are TGCGCCAGCAGCTTGGCGGGGACAGGCCCCAATCAGCCCCAGCATTTT. Encoded protein: CASSLAGTGPNQPQHF.

J is TRBJ2-3 and V is TRBV19; D ambiguous. Per the germline V gene, CDR1 is LNHDA and CDR2 is SQIVND (reference sequence). The CDR3 covers 14 residues. V lost 0 bases, J lost 6 bases, and 10 bases lay in between. The CDR3 coding sequence is TGTGCCAGTAGTATAGATTTATACGGGGATACGCAGTATTTT. It specifies CASSIDLYGDTQYF.

The J gene is TRBJ1-2, the V gene TRBV28, with D perhaps TRBD1 (6 bases). The ends were cut back, 6 bases at V and 7 bases at J, with 12 bases in the middle. CDR1 is MDHEN and CDR2 is SYDVKM in the germline V gene. The CDR3 runs to 12 residues. CDR3 nucleotides: TGTGCCAGCAGGACTTACAGGGTTGGCTACACCTTC. This encodes CASRTYRVGYTF.

The J gene is TRBJ1-2, the V gene TRBV19; D unresolved. Germline CDR1 is LNHDA and CDR2 is SQIVND (reference sequence). This CDR3 is built from 14 residues. Trimming stripped 2 bases from V and 2 bases from J, with 9 bases between. The CDR3 DNA is TGTGCCAGTAGTATACGGAGATCGAACTATGGCTACACCTTC. Its translation is CASSIRRSNYGYTF.

This chain joins TRBV7-9 and TRBJ2-1, with 9 bases aligning to TRBD2. The length of the CDR3 is 16 residues. The ends lost 5 bases at V and 3 bases at J; junction bases unmatched: 8. The V gene's germline CDR1 is SEHNR and CDR2 FQNEAQ (reference sequence). The CDR3 loop reads CASSPHSGSSYNEQFF. Written as DNA, the CDR3 is TGTGCCAGCAGCCCCCATAGCGGGAGTAGCTACAATGAGCAGTTCTTC. The whole variable domain, remainder taken from reference TRBV7-9 and TRBJ2-1, is DTGVSQNPRHKITKRGQNVTFRCDPISEHNRLYWYRQTLGQGPEFLTYFQNEAQLEKSRLLSDRFSAERPKGSFSTLEIQRTEQGDSAMYLCASSPHSGSSYNEQFFGPGTRLTVL.

The J gene is TRBJ2-1, the V gene TRBV10-1; TRBD2 matches 7 bases. Trimming cost V 3 bases and J 7 bases; bases outside gene matches: 3. The CDR3 runs to 13 residues. Germline assignment: CDR1 WNHNN and CDR2 SYGVQD (reference sequence). The CDR3 is CASSDWGGNEQFF. As DNA, the CDR3 is TGCGCCAGCAGTGATTGGGGGGGAAATGAGCAGTTCTTC.

Concerning this clone: The sample carries other DNA sequences with the same CDR3. The chain has TRBV5-1 and TRBJ1-2; D not certain. V lost 0 bases to trimming and J lost 2 bases, with 5 bases between them. Germline CDR1 reads SGHRS; CDR2 reads YFSETQ. The CDR3 runs to 13 residues. Here the CDR3 DNA reads TGCGCCAGCAGCTTGGGGCAGAACTATGGCTACACCTTC. This encodes CASSLGQNYGYTF.